These 24 T cell receptor beta chains were sequenced from one sample in a study of blood T cells in healthy people across ages. Combining a sample-barcoded 5' primer with a J-beta primer mix, a second PCR ran for 7 to 11 cycles. Via MiXCR, TCRdb re-called the 5' RACE reads, giving one row per CDR3 protein. The sample shows 1.4 million to 1.5 million distinct CDR3 sequences, 35% to 45% of them seen only once. Input material: blood. These receptors were obtained from a young woman in good health.

The gene calls are TRBV12-3 or TRBV12-4 and TRBJ1-4, with 9 bases aligning to TRBD1. The V segment lost 7 bases and the J segment 4 bases; nucleotides outside the gene matches: 4. This CDR3 is 14 amino acids long. The CDR3 loop is CASTGTGSNEKLFF. The CDR3 DNA follows: TGTGCCAGCACAGGGACAGGGAGTAATGAAAAACTGTTTTTT.

The rearrangement joins TRBV6-2 or TRBV6-3 to TRBJ1-5; possible D gene TRBD1, 5 bases. Germline assignment: CDR1 MNHEY and CDR2 SVGEGT. V was trimmed by 5 bases and J by 7 bases, leaving 15 bases between them. This CDR3 has 14 amino acids. Written as DNA, the CDR3 is TGTGCCAGCAGTCTTGGGGGTCGAGAGCAGCCCCAGCATTTT. Its protein product is CASSLGGREQPQHF.

The J gene is TRBJ1-2, the V gene TRBV3-1; unclear D gene. CDR3 length: 14 amino acids. V lost 1 base and J lost 8, with 14 bases in between. In germline, CDR1 is LGHDT, CDR2 YNNKEL (reference sequence). CDR3 protein: CASSQASTPGGYTF. CDR3 sequence (DNA): TGTGCCAGCAGCCAAGCGAGCACCCCGGGAGGCTACACCTTC.

This clonotype was seen more than once but under ten times. The chain recombines TRBV5-4 with TRBJ1-5, with a possible D match to TRBD1 (5 bases). The CDR3 has 16 residues. Germline loops: CDR1 SGHNT, CDR2 YYREEE (reference sequence). V was cut by 0 bases and J by 0 bases, with 10 bases left in between. This chain's CDR3 is CASSLGGGSSNQPQHF. CDR3 nucleotides: TGTGCCAGCAGCTTGGGGGGGGGAAGTAGCAATCAGCCCCAGCATTTT.

The gene calls are TRBV20-1 and TRBJ1-1; 12 bases agree with TRBD1. V lost 4 bases, J lost 3 bases, and 6 bases stayed unmatched. The CDR3 is 15 amino acids. Germline CDR1 is DFQATT and CDR2 is SNEGSKA (reference sequence). The CDR3, as DNA: TGCAGTGCTATCCGGGACAGGGGGCAATACACTGAAGCTTTCTTT. It specifies CSAIRDRGQYTEAFF.

V usage is TRBV7-2 and J usage is TRBJ2-7, with 12 bases identical to TRBD1. Germline V CDR1 and CDR2: SGHTA, FQGNSA. After removal of 7 bases from V and 5 bases from J, the junction contained 9 bases not matched to a gene. CDR3 length: 15 residues. The CDR3 region is CASTKGTGGYNEQYF. The CDR3 DNA sequence: TGTGCCAGCACCAAAGGGACAGGGGGCTACAACGAGCAGTACTTC. Together with reference TRBV7-2 and TRBJ2-7, the CDR3 gives the full variable domain: GAGVSQSPSNKVTEKGKDVELRCDPISGHTALYWYRQSLGQGLEFLIYFQGNSAPDKSGLPSDRFSAERTGGSVSTLTIQRTQQEDSAVYLCASTKGTGGYNEQYFGPGTRLTVT.

This clonotype appeared a few times. V is TRBV2 and J is TRBJ2-6; 7 bases line up with TRBD1. The CDR3 covers 18 residues. V dropped 2 bases and J dropped 0; count of bases not matched to a gene: 7. Germline V gene data show CDR1 as SNHLY and CDR2 as FYNNEI. CDR3 coding DNA: TGTGCCAGCAGTGAATTTTCGGGACAGAGCTCTGGGGCCAACGTCCTGACTTTC. Protein product: CASSEFSGQSSGANVLTF.

This clonotype was observed a few times. The chain couples TRBV20-1 to TRBJ2-1; D is unclear. This CDR3 is 14 amino acids long. Trimming shortened V by 4 bases and J by 0 bases, and 10 bases separated the two germline ends. CDR1 is DFQATT and CDR2 is SNEGSKA in the germline V gene (reference sequence). The CDR3 reads CSAISQSSYNEQFF. In DNA, the CDR3 is TGCAGTGCTATTTCTCAGAGCTCCTACAATGAGCAGTTCTTC.

This clonotype was seen only a few times. The V and J genes are TRBV21-1 and TRBJ2-3; the D call in the table, TRBD1, was not verified against the DNA. TRBV21-1 constitutes a pseudogene. The CDR3 is 17 amino acids. The CDR3 region is CASSSRKGAYGTDTQYF. In DNA, the CDR3 is TGTGCCAGCAGCTCCCGGAAGGGGGCCTACGGCACAGATACGCAGTATTTT.

This clonotype was counted between two and nine times. V and J are TRBV27 and TRBJ1-2, with D perhaps matching TRBD1 (6 bases). The length of the CDR3 is 15 residues. Trimming cost V 5 bases and J 4 bases, with 17 bases left between them. CDR1 is MNHEY, CDR2 SMNVEV, per germline (reference sequence). The DNA of the CDR3 is TGTGCCAGCAGTCCCCCCCAGGGGCTAGGCTATGGCTACACCTTC. Its protein is CASSPPQGLGYGYTF.

The chain carries TRBV6-5 and TRBJ1-5; a possible D gene is TRBD1 (5 bases). CDR3 length: 18 amino acids. The germline V gene encodes CDR1 MNHEY and CDR2 SVGAGI. V was shortened by 0 bases and J by 7 bases, with 22 bases between the two germline ends. The CDR3 nucleotides read TGTGCCAGCAGTTACTCGGGCAGGGCCCCTGGCCTCAGGCAGCCCCAGCATTTT. Translating gives CASSYSGRAPGLRQPQHF.

This clonotype was detected a few times. As DNA, the CDR3 is TGCAGCGTTGAGGCCCAAACGGGGGCACGAGATACGCAGTATTTT. Amino acids: CSVEAQTGARDTQYF. V usage is TRBV29-1 and J usage is TRBJ2-3; TRBD1 or TRBD2 may be the D gene (6 bases each). CDR1 and CDR2 (germline): SQVTM, ANQGSEA. This CDR3 contains 15 residues. The V end was cut by 3 bases, the J end by 5 bases, with 18 bases between.

The rearrangement uses TRBV11-2 and TRBJ2-4, with D perhaps matching TRBD1 (7 bases). The DNA end favors TRBJ2-7, so the J call may be wrong. The CDR3 contains 13 residues. Looked up from germline, CDR1 is SGHAT and CDR2 is FQNNGV. The CDR3 protein is CASIGGQWYEQYF. CDR3 bases: TGTGCCAGCATCGGGGGACAGTGGTACGAGCAGTACTTC.

This clonotype occurred a few times. The V and J genes are TRBV7-8 and TRBJ2-7; 7 nucleotides match TRBD2. The trim removed 2 bases at V and 6 bases at J, leaving 7 bases unmatched. Germline-derived CDR1 and CDR2 are SGHVS and FQNEAQ. This CDR3 spans 14 amino acids. CDR3 residues: CASSLPPSGGEQYF. In DNA, the CDR3 is TGTGCCAGCAGCTTACCGCCTAGCGGAGGCGAGCAGTACTTC. Full variable domain (rest looked up from reference TRBV7-8 and TRBJ2-7): GAGVSQSPRYKVAKRGQDVALRCDPISGHVSLFWYQQALGQGPEFLTYFQNEAQLDKSGLPSDRFFAERPEGSVSTLKIQRTQQEDSAVYLCASSLPPSGGEQYFGPGTRLTVT.

This chain joins TRBV9 and TRBJ2-5; D ambiguous. The V gene lost 4 bases and the J gene lost 5 bases, with 18 bases spanning the gap. The CDR3 extends over 15 amino acids. CDR1 and CDR2 from the germline V gene are SGDLS and YYNGEE. The CDR3 coding sequence is TGTGCCAGCAGCCCTTCACAGTCTGCTTGGGAGACCCAGTACTTC. It codes for CASSPSQSAWETQYF.

A remark on this clonotype: This may be a read error, as it is one base from a much larger clone. This chain links TRBV29-1 with TRBJ1-1; D gene ambiguous. The germline V gene encodes CDR1 SQVTM and CDR2 ANQGSEA. This CDR3 has 11 residues. Trimming cost V 8 bases and J 4 bases, with 11 bases left between them. Here the CDR3 reads CSIEGGTEAFF. The CDR3 DNA reads TGCAGCATAGAGGGCGGCACTGAAGCTTTCTTT.

Details on this clonotype: Being one base from a much bigger clone, this may be a read error. The rearrangement links TRBV12-3 or TRBV12-4 to TRBJ2-5, with 10 nucleotides matching TRBD1. The better agreement between TRBJ2-7 and the DNA end casts doubt on the J call. The CDR3 is 14 amino acids. CDR3 in DNA: TGTGCCAGCAGATGGACAGGGGGTTCCTACGAGCAGTACTTC. Translation: CASRWTGGSYEQYF.

This clonotype came up a few times. CDR3 sequence reads: CASSLSAGPYNEQFF. DNA of the CDR3: TGTGCCAGCAGCTTATCGGCGGGTCCCTACAATGAGCAGTTCTTC. The V call is TRBV7-2, the J call TRBJ2-1, with TRBD2 as a possible D gene (5 bases). This CDR3 contains 15 residues. V was clipped by 2 bases and J by 2 bases, with 10 bases between them. Germline CDR1 reads SGHTA; CDR2 reads FQGNSA.

This clonotype was seen more than once but under ten times. The J gene is TRBJ2-1, the V gene TRBV7-2; TRBD1 or TRBD2 may be the D gene (5 bases each). The V gene's germline CDR1 is SGHTA and CDR2 FQGNSA. The V gene lost 4 bases and the J gene lost 6 bases, with 10 bases spanning the gap. This CDR3 spans 13 amino acids. In DNA, the CDR3 is TGTGCCAGCAGCTACGGGACGCTCAATGAGCAGTTCTTC. Translating gives CASSYGTLNEQFF.

This clonotype appeared once. V and J are TRBV10-3 and TRBJ1-6; TRBD1 agrees at 7 bases. V gave up 2 bases and J gave up 6 bases; unmatched junction bases: 4. Germline V lookup: CDR1 ENHRY, CDR2 SYGVKD. CDR3 length equals 15 residues. CDR3 protein: CAISEGGQSNSPLHF. CDR3 coding DNA: TGTGCCATCAGTGAGGGGGGACAGAGTAATTCACCCCTCCACTTT.

The chain employs TRBV7-8 and TRBJ1-4; maybe TRBD1 (5 bases). The germline gives CDR1 SGHVS, CDR2 FQNEAQ. V was pared by 5 bases and J by 12 bases, with 16 bases between. The CDR3 consists of 13 residues. The CDR3: CASSPYLGGELFF. CDR3 coding DNA: TGTGCCAGCAGCCCATACCTCGGGGGAGAACTGTTTTTT.

This clonotype was detected a few times. This sequence joins TRBV5-6 and TRBJ2-7; 10 nucleotides match TRBD1. CDR1 SGHDT and CDR2 YYEEEE come from the germline V gene. The J segment lost 11 bases and the V segment lost 4 bases, leaving 15 bases of the junction unmatched. This CDR3 region has 15 residues. Here the CDR3 reads CASSIRDRGSLKEYF. In DNA form, the CDR3 reads TGTGCCAGCAGCATACGGGACAGGGGCTCTCTTAAGGAGTACTTC.

In nucleotides, the CDR3 is TGTGCCAGCAGTCCCCGAGTTGCGGGTTCACCCCTCCACTTT. Its protein product is CASSPRVAGSPLHF. This chain links TRBV27 with TRBJ1-6; no definite D call. The CDR3 covers 14 residues. Per the germline V gene, CDR1 is MNHEY and CDR2 is SMNVEV (reference sequence). Trimming removed 5 bases at V and 9 bases at J, with 14 bases between.

The chain employs TRBV20-1 and TRBJ2-1, with D unclear. V was trimmed by 6 bases and J by 4 bases, leaving 10 bases between them. Germline V gene lookup returns CDR1 DFQATT and CDR2 SNEGSKA (reference sequence). The CDR3 is made up of 12 amino acids. The CDR3 DNA sequence: TGCAGTGCCCCGGCAGCGTACAATGAGCAGTTCTTC. It yields the protein CSAPAAYNEQFF.